Listed below are T cell receptor beta chains from one sample, sequenced in a study of lymphopenia after photon versus proton radiotherapy. The table came from immunoSEQ multiplex PCR; TCRdb's copy has only in-frame clones and leaves some out. The sample holds 40,000 to 55,000 clones; about 92% are singletons and the top ten take more than 15%. Specimen: peripheral blood, collected from a patient treated with photon-based radiotherapy. The source of these receptors is a woman in her 40s with cholangiocarcinoma. Both conserved end residues are part of each CDR3. The D gene is left open where the match is weak. Some rows mark clone size as missing; the rest say once, few, many or name a class of expanded clone.

V	D	size	J	CDR3	DNA
TRBV9	.	.	TRBJ1-2	CASSAGPPREVHYGYTF	TGTGCCAGCAGCGCGGGACCTCCCAGGGAGGTACACTATGGCTACACCTTC
TRBV6-1	TRBD1	.	TRBJ1-2	CASSDTGARGYTF	TGTGCCAGCAGTGACACAGGGGCCCGAGGCTACACCTTC
TRBV5-4	.	.	TRBJ1-1	CASSPLTSATEAFF	TGTGCCAGCAGCCCCTTAACCTCCGCGACTGAAGCTTTCTTT
TRBV30	.	.	TRBJ1-5	CAWSVRGLSNQPQHF	TGTGCCTGGAGTGTACGTGGACTCAGCAATCAGCCCCAGCATTTT
TRBV11-2	TRBD2	.	TRBJ2-1	CASSFGRGSGEYNEQFF	TGTGCCAGCAGCTTTGGGAGGGGCAGCGGGGAGTACAATGAGCAGTTCTTC
TRBV4-1	.	.	TRBJ1-1	CASSQVDMGFTGFEAFF	TGCGCCAGCAGCCAAGTGGACATGGGCTTTACGGGCTTTGAAGCTTTCTTT
TRBV28	.	.	TRBJ1-4	CASSPNRQADEKLFF	TGTGCCAGCAGTCCAAATCGACAGGCGGATGAAAAACTGTTTTTT
TRBV6-1	TRBD1	.	TRBJ2-1	CASSAHLTGGWYNEQFF	TGTGCCAGCAGTGCCCACCTGACAGGGGGCTGGTACAATGAGCAGTTCTTC
TRBV30	.	.	TRBJ1-6	CAWTYPIGGGGNSPLHF	TGTGCCTGGACGTACCCTATAGGGGGTGGGGGTAATTCACCCCTCCACTTT
TRBV19	.	.	TRBJ2-7	CASSIVPDSGYEQYF	TGTGCCAGTAGTATAGTACCGGACAGTGGATACGAGCAGTACTTC
TRBV7-8	.	.	TRBJ2-3	CASSFSSSDTQYF	TGTGCCAGCAGCTTCTCCAGCTCAGATACGCAGTATTTT
TRBV19	.	.	TRBJ1-4	CASSIDHRGREKLFF	TGTGCCAGTAGTATAGATCACCGAGGGAGGGAAAAACTGTTTTTT
TRBV19	TRBD1	.	TRBJ1-2	CASRTGGYGDYGYTF	TGTGCCAGTAGGACAGGGGGGTATGGGGACTATGGCTACACCTTC
TRBV7-9	.	few	TRBJ1-3	CASSFRDTIYF	TGTGCCAGCAGCTTTAGGGACACCATATATTTT
TRBV28	.	.	TRBJ2-7	CASSLTGRASYEQYF	TGTGCCAGCAGTTTAACGGGCCGAGCATCCTACGAGCAGTACTTC
TRBV11-2	TRBD1	.	TRBJ1-1	CASSLTGGTEAFF	TGTGCCAGCAGCCTTACAGGGGGCACTGAAGCTTTCTTT
TRBV7-9	.	.	TRBJ2-1	CASSLSRGLHGNEQFF	TGTGCCAGCAGCTTAAGCCGGGGGCTTCACGGTAATGAGCAGTTCTTC
TRBV11-2	TRBD1	.	TRBJ1-1	CASSSPGQGTEAFF	TGTGCCAGCAGCTCACCGGGACAGGGGACTGAAGCTTTCTTT
TRBV10-3	.	.	TRBJ2-3	CAISLGEGYTDTQYF	TGTGCCATCAGTCTAGGTGAAGGATACACAGATACGCAGTATTTT
TRBV7-9	TRBD2	.	TRBJ2-1	CASSPTSVGNEQFF	TGTGCCAGCAGCCCCACTAGCGTGGGCAATGAGCAGTTCTTC
TRBV5-6	.	once	TRBJ2-3	CASSLRDTQYF	TGTGCCAGCAGCTTGCGTGATACGCAGTATTTT
TRBV5-6	TRBD2	.	TRBJ2-1	CASSFSGRSRNEQFF	TGTGCCAGCAGCTTCAGCGGGAGGTCGAGGAATGAGCAGTTCTTC
TRBV27	.	.	TRBJ2-3	CASSTAPTDTQYF	TGTGCCAGCAGTACCGCTCCCACAGATACGCAGTATTTT
TRBV4-3	.	.	TRBJ2-7	CASSQVPGTNAAAYF	TGCGCCAGCAGCCAAGTCCCAGGGACAAACGCGGCAGCGTACTTC
TRBV5-1	TRBD2	.	TRBJ2-1	CASLFVAGENNEQFF	TGCGCCAGCCTATTTGTAGCGGGGGAGAACAATGAGCAGTTCTTC
TRBV15	.	once	TRBJ2-3	CATSRFTGGVSTDTQYF	TGTGCCACCAGCAGATTCACTGGGGGCGTTAGCACAGATACGCAGTATTTT
TRBV2	.	.	TRBJ1-2	CASRPDNYGYTF	TGTGCCAGCAGGCCCGATAACTATGGCTACACCTTC
TRBV28	.	.	TRBJ2-3	CASSLAGGKSDTQYF	TGTGCCAGCAGTTTAGCCGGGGGCAAGTCAGATACGCAGTATTTT
TRBV19	TRBD1	.	TRBJ2-4	CASSTSTGMDIQYF	TGTGCCAGTAGTACCTCGACAGGGATGGACATTCAGTACTTC
TRBV10-2	TRBD1	.	TRBJ1-1	CASIPARRDRFTEAFF	TGCGCCAGCATTCCTGCCAGGAGGGACAGGTTTACTGAAGCTTTCTTT
TRBV7-8	TRBD2	.	TRBJ2-3	CASSLSQAGGGTDTQYF	TGTGCCAGCAGCTTATCCCAAGCGGGAGGCGGCACAGATACGCAGTATTTT
TRBV2	.	.	TRBJ1-6	CASSEQSHNSPLHF	TGTGCCAGCAGTGAACAGAGTCACAACTCACCCCTCCACTTT
TRBV6-6	.	once	TRBJ1-6	CASSYSGIRLSPLHF	TGTGCCAGCAGTTACTCAGGGATCCGCCTGTCACCCCTCCACTTT
TRBV5-1	TRBD2	.	TRBJ2-7	CASSFNSGNPTYEQYF	TGCGCCAGCAGCTTTAATAGCGGGAATCCCACCTACGAGCAGTACTTC
TRBV28	TRBD1	.	TRBJ2-3	CASIWGGQGPDTQYF	TGTGCCAGCATCTGGGGGGGACAGGGACCAGATACGCAGTATTTT
TRBV5-1	.	once	TRBJ1-2	CASSQHRDYPNYGYTF	TGCGCCAGCAGCCAACACCGGGACTATCCAAACTATGGCTACACCTTC
TRBV4-3	TRBD1	few	TRBJ2-3	CASSQETGVFGPQYF	TGCGCCAGCAGCCAAGAAACAGGGGTCTTTGGCCCCCAGTATTTT
TRBV19	.	.	TRBJ1-2	CATDEGAGIGGYTF	TGTGCCACCGACGAAGGGGCGGGGATAGGCGGCTACACCTTC
TRBV5-1	TRBD1	.	TRBJ1-1	CASSLSLTGGNTEAFF	TGCGCCAGCAGCTTGTCCTTGACAGGGGGAAACACTGAAGCTTTCTTT
TRBV4-3	.	.	TRBJ2-3	CASSQEAMSSTDTQYF	TGCGCCAGCAGCCAAGAGGCGATGAGTAGCACAGATACGCAGTATTTT
TRBV7-8	.	.	TRBJ2-5	CASSPQGETQYF	TGTGCCAGCAGCCCGCAGGGGGAGACCCAGTACTTC
TRBV30	.	.	TRBJ1-3	CAWSVAGGNTIYF	TGTGCCTGGAGTGTTGCCGGGGGGAACACCATATATTTT
TRBV10-3	.	.	TRBJ1-5	CAIKNQGNQPQHF	TGTGCCATCAAAAATCAGGGGAATCAGCCCCAGCATTTT
TRBV5-1	.	.	TRBJ2-3	CASSFSTGPGTDTQYF	TGCGCCAGCAGCTTTTCTACTGGACCGGGCACAGATACGCAGTATTTT
TRBV29-1	TRBD1	.	TRBJ2-7	CSVDRTGAGREQYF	TGCAGCGTTGATCGGACAGGGGCTGGGAGGGAGCAGTACTTC
TRBV4-2	.	.	TRBJ1-2	CASSQDLYGYTF	TGTGCCAGCAGCCAAGATCTTTATGGCTACACCTTC
TRBV6-1	.	.	TRBJ1-1	CATQGFGTEAFF	TGTGCCACCCAGGGTTTTGGGACTGAAGCTTTCTTT
TRBV7-9	TRBD1	.	TRBJ1-6	CASSYRQGPYNSPLHF	TGTGCCAGCAGCTACCGACAGGGCCCGTATAATTCACCCCTCCACTTT
TRBV19	.	.	TRBJ1-1	CASSKVREMNTEAFF	TGTGCCAGTAGTAAAGTCAGGGAAATGAACACTGAAGCTTTCTTT
TRBV28	TRBD1	.	TRBJ2-7	CATLRPVTGGSEQYF	TGTGCCACACTTCGGCCGGTGACAGGGGGCAGCGAGCAGTACTTC
TRBV9	TRBD2	.	TRBJ2-3	CASSQSTGGSAQYF	TGTGCCAGCAGCCAAAGCACGGGGGGTAGTGCGCAGTATTTT
TRBV14	.	.	TRBJ1-1	CASSQDRWWTEAFF	TGTGCCAGCAGCCAGGATAGATGGTGGACTGAAGCTTTCTTT
TRBV9	.	.	TRBJ1-1	CASSVTLQGREAFF	TGTGCCAGCAGCGTTACACTGCAGGGGAGGGAAGCTTTCTTT
TRBV19	.	.	TRBJ2-7	CASSIDLSSYEQYF	TGTGCCAGTAGTATAGATTTAAGCTCCTACGAGCAGTACTTC
TRBV6-5	.	.	TRBJ1-3	CASSDAGANTIYF	TGTGCCAGCAGCGACGCGGGGGCAAACACCATATATTTT